This passage covers 11 T cell receptor beta chains from one sample sequenced in a study of human T cells and chemical hapten exposure. One entry per CDR3 protein, called by TCRdb with MiXCR from the RACE reads. The sample contains approximately 110,000 distinct CDR3 sequences, approximately 11% of which appear only once. Documented time point: patch test 1, 2 weeks after DPC sensitization. The sample's treatment: therapeutic diphenylcyclopropenone sensitization with weekly scalp DPC. The sequencing here drew on whole blood, taken in connection with sensitization to the hapten diphenylcyclopropenone (DPC). These receptors came from a woman aged 40 to 55 with alopecia areata. Some clones in this sample may be carry-over from other donors' samples.

The chain links TRBV10-3 to TRBJ2-3; 12 nucleotides align to TRBD2. The germline V gene encodes CDR1 ENHRY and CDR2 SYGVKD. Germline trimming cut 6 bases from V and 2 bases from J; bases unmatched to any gene: 6. The CDR3 has 16 residues. CDR3: CAIRETSGGNTDTQYF. The CDR3 DNA is TGTGCCATCAGAGAGACTAGCGGGGGTAACACAGATACGCAGTATTTT.

This clonotype was seen a handful of times. The chain combines TRBV30 with TRBJ1-2; TRBD1 matches at 7 bases. V lost 3 bases to trimming and J lost 6 bases; unmatched junction nucleotides: 7. The CDR3 length is 13 residues. Looked up from germline, CDR1 is GTSNPN and CDR2 is SVGIG (reference sequence). CDR3 DNA sequence: TGTGCCTGGAGAGAGGAGGGGGCGCATGGCTACACCTTC. It codes for CAWREEGAHGYTF.

This clonotype was seen a single time. This may arise from a read error, as a much more abundant clone is one base away. This rearrangement joins TRBV25-1 to TRBJ2-7; 9 nucleotides agree with TRBD2. The CDR3 contains 15 residues. The V gene's germline CDR1 is MGHDK and CDR2 SYGVNS. In DNA form, the CDR3 reads TGTGGCAGCAGTGCCCTCCGGACTAGCGCCTACGAGCAGTACTTC. It specifies CGSSALRTSAYEQYF.

This chain joins TRBV4-3 and TRBJ2-1, with D unclear. Trimming took off 0 bases at V and 0 bases at J, with 12 bases between the two ends. The CDR3 extends over 17 amino acids. The germline CDR1 and CDR2 sequences are LGHNA and YSLEER. CDR3 nucleotides: TGCGCCAGCAGCCAAGATCTTGGGGTCCGCTCCTACAATGAGCAGTTCTTC. It encodes CASSQDLGVRSYNEQFF.

Of note for this clonotype: A much larger clone differs by one base, so this may be a read error. This chain uses TRBV4-3 with TRBJ2-1; unclear D gene. Germline assignment: CDR1 LGHNA and CDR2 YSLEER. This CDR3 spans 15 amino acids. V lost 0 bases to trimming and J lost 2 bases, with 8 bases between them. This CDR3 is CASSQDFETYNEQFF. The CDR3 bases are TGCGCCAGCAGCCAAGATTTTGAGACCTACAATGAGCAGTTCTTC.

The genes are TRBV10-3 and TRBJ2-3; D is unresolved. The CDR3 is 11 amino acids. Germline V gives CDR1 ENHRY, CDR2 SYGVKD. V shed 10 bases and J shed 0 bases, with 5 bases lying between them. In nucleotides, the CDR3 is TGTGCCACGGCTAGCACAGATACGCAGTATTTT. Translating gives CATASTDTQYF.

This sequence joins TRBV4-2 and TRBJ1-1, with 7 positions matching TRBD1. The CDR3 sequence is 16 residues long. V shed 2 bases and J 1 base; nucleotides not matched to a gene: 7. CDR1 and CDR2 from the germline V gene are LGHNA and YNFKEQ. DNA for the CDR3: TGTGCCAGCAGCCAACGGCAGGGGGGTGAGAACACTGAAGCTTTCTTT. The encoded protein is CASSQRQGGENTEAFF.

This clonotype came up a few times. The V and J genes are TRBV7-2 and TRBJ1-2; D ambiguous. The length of the CDR3 is 13 residues. Germline V CDR1 and CDR2: SGHTA, FQGNSA. The V gene lost 5 bases and the J gene lost 8 bases, with 15 bases spanning the gap. This chain's CDR3 is CASSPPQREGYTF. As DNA, the CDR3 is TGTGCCAGCAGCCCGCCCCAAAGGGAGGGCTACACCTTC.

This clonotype was observed at least ten times. The gene calls are TRBV20-1 and TRBJ1-1, with D possibly matching TRBD1 (6 bases). Germline-derived CDR1 and CDR2 are DFQATT and SNEGSKA (reference sequence). The CDR3 is 14 amino acids. V shed 4 bases and J shed 7 bases, with 19 bases lying between them. CDR3: CSATQWGASIEAFF. For the CDR3, the DNA is TGCAGTGCTACCCAGTGGGGGGCGAGTATTGAAGCTTTCTTT.

This clonotype was observed many times. The chain combines TRBV5-1 with TRBJ2-1, with 7 bases that match TRBD2. The trim removed 7 bases at V and 5 bases at J, leaving 12 bases unmatched. The CDR3 extends over 15 amino acids. The germline gives CDR1 SGHRS, CDR2 YFSETQ. DNA of the CDR3: TGCGCCAGCGTCGAGCCCTCGGGAGGCGACAATGAGCAGTTCTTC. This codes for CASVEPSGGDNEQFF.

This clonotype was seen a few times. The chain has TRBV5-4 and TRBJ2-3, with D perhaps TRBD1 (6 bases). The CDR3 consists of 14 residues. The germline V gene has CDR1 SGHNT and CDR2 YYREEE (reference sequence). V was cut by 4 bases and J by 3 bases, with 12 bases left in between. The CDR3 sequence: CASSRTAATDTQYF. The CDR3 coding sequence is TGTGCCAGCAGCCGGACAGCCGCAACAGATACGCAGTATTTT.